This paragraph covers one T cell receptor (beta chain) sequence. Its antigen is undetermined. This sample was taken from a study of early T cells in non-severe SARS-CoV-2 infection. MiXCR, applied by TCRdb to the 5' RACE reads, yields one record per CDR3 protein. The table has approximately 46,000 distinct CDR3 sequences, under 30% seen once. The CDR3 is made up of 15 amino acids. V was cut by 0 bases and J by 1 base, with 10 bases left in between. Germline V lookup: CDR1 SGHDT, CDR2 YYEEEE. Points from the study as a whole: Anti-spike CD8 responses were favored in VDJdb matching, and private and CD4 specificities were missed.

The V call is TRBV5-6, the J call TRBJ2-5; the D is unclear. The input for sequencing was whole blood, taken at baseline. The source of this sequence is an adult who was a healthcare worker with PCR-confirmed SARS-CoV-2 infection or an uninfected control (not recorded which). CDR3 protein: CASSLGGAPQETQYF. The CDR3 nucleotides are TGTGCCAGCAGCTTGGGAGGCGCCCCCCAAGAGACCCAGTACTTC.